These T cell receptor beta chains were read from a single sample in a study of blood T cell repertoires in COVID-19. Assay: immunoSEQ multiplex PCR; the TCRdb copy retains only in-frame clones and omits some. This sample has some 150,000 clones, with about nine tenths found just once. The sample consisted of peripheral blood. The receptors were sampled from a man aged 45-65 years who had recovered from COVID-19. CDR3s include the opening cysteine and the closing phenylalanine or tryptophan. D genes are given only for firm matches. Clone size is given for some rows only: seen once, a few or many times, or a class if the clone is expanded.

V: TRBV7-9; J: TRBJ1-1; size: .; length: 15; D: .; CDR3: CASSHGVEGDTEAFF; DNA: TGTGCCAGCAGCCACGGTGTGGAGGGAGACACTGAAGCTTTCTTT
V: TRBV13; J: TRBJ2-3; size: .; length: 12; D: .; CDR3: CASSYTIDTQYF; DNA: TGTGCCAGCAGCTACACTATAGATACGCAGTATTTT
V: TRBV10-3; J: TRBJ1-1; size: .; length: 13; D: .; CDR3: CAISERGWTEAFF; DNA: TGTGCCATCAGTGAGAGGGGGTGGACTGAAGCTTTCTTT
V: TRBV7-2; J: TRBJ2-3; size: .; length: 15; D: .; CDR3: CASSRRGGAPDTQYF; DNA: TGTGCCAGCAGTCGAAGGGGGGGGGCCCCAGATACGCAGTATTTT
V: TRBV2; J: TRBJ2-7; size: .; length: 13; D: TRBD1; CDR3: CASGREGAGEQYF; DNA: TGTGCCAGCGGGCGAGAGGGGGCCGGGGAGCAGTACTTC
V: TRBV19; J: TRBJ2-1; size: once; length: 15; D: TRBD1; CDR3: CASSTRDRLNNEQFF; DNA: TGTGCCAGTAGTACAAGGGACAGACTCAACAATGAGCAGTTCTTC
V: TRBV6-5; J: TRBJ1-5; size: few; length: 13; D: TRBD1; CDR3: CASSPTGNQPQHF; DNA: TGTGCCAGCAGCCCGACAGGGAATCAGCCCCAGCATTTT
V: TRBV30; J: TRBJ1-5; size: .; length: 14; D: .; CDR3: CAWSVLGGNQPQHF; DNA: TGTGCCTGGAGTGTATTAGGGGGCAATCAGCCCCAGCATTTT
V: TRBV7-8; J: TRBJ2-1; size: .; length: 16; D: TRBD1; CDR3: CASSLLGQGLYNEQFF; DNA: TGTGCCAGCAGCCTCTTAGGACAGGGATTATACAATGAGCAGTTCTTC
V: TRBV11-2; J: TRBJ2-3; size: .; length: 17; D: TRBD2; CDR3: CASSLGASGGGGDTQYF; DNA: TGTGCCAGCAGCTTAGGGGCTAGCGGGGGCGGTGGGGATACGCAGTATTTT
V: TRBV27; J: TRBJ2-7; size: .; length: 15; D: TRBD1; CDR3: CASSNPTGGAYEQYF; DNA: TGTGCCAGCAGTAACCCGACAGGGGGCGCCTACGAGCAGTACTTC
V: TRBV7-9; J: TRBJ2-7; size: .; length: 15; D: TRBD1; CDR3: CASSSGDRGIYEQYF; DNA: TGTGCCAGCAGCTCCGGAGACAGGGGTATTTACGAGCAGTACTTC
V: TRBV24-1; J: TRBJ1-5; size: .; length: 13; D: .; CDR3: CATPRGHLSAQHF; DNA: TGTGCCACCCCCCGAGGACACCTATCAGCCCAGCATTTT
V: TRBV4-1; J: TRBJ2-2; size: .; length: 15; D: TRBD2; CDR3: CASSQGQGGTGELFF; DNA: TGCGCCAGCAGCCAAGGCCAGGGAGGGACCGGGGAGCTGTTTTTT
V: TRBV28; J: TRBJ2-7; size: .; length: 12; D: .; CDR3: CASKPNSYEQYF; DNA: TGTGCCAGCAAACCCAACAGCTACGAGCAGTACTTC
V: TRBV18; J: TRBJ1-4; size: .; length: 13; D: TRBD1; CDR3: CASSPNRGEKLFF; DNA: TGTGCCAGCTCACCAAACAGGGGGGAAAAACTGTTTTTT
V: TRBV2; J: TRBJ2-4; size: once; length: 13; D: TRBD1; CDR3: CASCRDRGDIQYF; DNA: TGTGCCAGCTGCCGGGACAGGGGCGACATTCAGTACTTC
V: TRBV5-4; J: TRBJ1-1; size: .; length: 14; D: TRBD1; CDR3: CASSGTGGFTEAFF; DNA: TGTGCCAGCAGCGGGACAGGGGGCTTTACTGAAGCTTTCTTT
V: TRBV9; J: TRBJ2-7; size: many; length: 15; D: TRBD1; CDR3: CASSEGQGKGYEQYF; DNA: TGTGCCAGCAGCGAGGGACAGGGGAAAGGATACGAGCAGTACTTC
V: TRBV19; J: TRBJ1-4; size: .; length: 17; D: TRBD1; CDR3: CASTPGGTGVRNEKLFF; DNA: TGTGCCAGTACCCCAGGTGGGACAGGGGTCAGAAATGAAAAACTGTTTTTT
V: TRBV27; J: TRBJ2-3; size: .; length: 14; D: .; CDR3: CASSLRTSTDTQYF; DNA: TGTGCCAGCAGTTTACGTACTAGCACAGATACGCAGTATTTT
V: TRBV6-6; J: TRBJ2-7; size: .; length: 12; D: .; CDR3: CASSSNSYEQYF; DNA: TGTGCCAGCAGTTCAAACAGCTACGAGCAGTACTTC
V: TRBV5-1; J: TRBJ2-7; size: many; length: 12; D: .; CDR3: CASSLEGDEQYF; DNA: TGCGCCAGCAGCTTGGAAGGGGACGAGCAGTACTTC
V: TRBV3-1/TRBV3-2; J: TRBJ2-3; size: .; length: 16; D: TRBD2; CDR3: CASSYTSGAGTDTQYF; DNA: TGTGCCAGCAGCTATACTAGCGGGGCAGGCACAGATACGCAGTATTTT
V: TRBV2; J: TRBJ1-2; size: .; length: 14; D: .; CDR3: CASSLSTDAYGYTF; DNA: TGTGCCAGCAGCCTCAGTACAGATGCGTATGGCTACACCTTC
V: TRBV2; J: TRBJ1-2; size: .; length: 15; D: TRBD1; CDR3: CASSPGQGYVYGYTF; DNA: TGTGCCAGCAGCCCGGGACAGGGGTACGTCTATGGCTACACCTTC
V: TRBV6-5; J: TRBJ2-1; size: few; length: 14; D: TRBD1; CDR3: CASSYTDRDNEQFF; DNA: TGTGCCAGCAGTTACACGGACAGGGACAATGAGCAGTTCTTC
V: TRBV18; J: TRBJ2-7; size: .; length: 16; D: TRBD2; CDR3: CASSPSSGGTSYEQYF; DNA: TGTGCCAGCTCACCAAGTAGCGGGGGGACATCCTACGAGCAGTACTTC
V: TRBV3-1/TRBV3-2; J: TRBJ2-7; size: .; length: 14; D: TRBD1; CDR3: CASSLGQEPYEQYF; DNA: TGTGCCAGCAGCCTTGGACAGGAGCCCTACGAGCAGTACTTC
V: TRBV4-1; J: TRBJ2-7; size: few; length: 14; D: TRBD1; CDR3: CASSPRQGDYEQYF; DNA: TGCGCCAGCAGCCCGAGACAGGGAGATTACGAGCAGTACTTC
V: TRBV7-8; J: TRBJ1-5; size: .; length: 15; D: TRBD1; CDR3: CASSLPGQGYQPQHF; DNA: TGTGCCAGCAGCTTACCGGGACAGGGTTATCAGCCCCAGCATTTT
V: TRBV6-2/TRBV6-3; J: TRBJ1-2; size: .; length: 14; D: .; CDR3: CASSYGQISYGYTF; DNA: TGTGCCAGCAGTTACGGACAGATTTCCTATGGCTACACCTTC
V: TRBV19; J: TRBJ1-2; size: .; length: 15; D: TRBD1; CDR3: CASSISQGQEYGYTF; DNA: TGTGCCAGTAGTATTAGCCAGGGACAGGAGTATGGCTACACCTTC
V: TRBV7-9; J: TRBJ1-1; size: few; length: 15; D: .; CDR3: CASSLVGRGATEAFF; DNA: TGTGCCAGCAGCTTAGTAGGTCGGGGGGCTACTGAAGCTTTCTTT
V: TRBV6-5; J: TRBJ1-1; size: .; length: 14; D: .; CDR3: CASSPGLGNTEAFF; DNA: TGTGCCAGCAGTCCGGGACTCGGGAACACTGAAGCTTTCTTT
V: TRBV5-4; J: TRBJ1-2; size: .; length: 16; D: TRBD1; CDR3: CASSLGLQGVSYGYTF; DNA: TGTGCCAGCAGCTTGGGTTTGCAGGGGGTTAGCTATGGCTACACCTTC
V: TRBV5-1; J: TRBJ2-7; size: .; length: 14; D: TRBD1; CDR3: CASSGTGGTYEQYF; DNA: TGCGCCAGCAGCGGGACAGGGGGCACCTACGAGCAGTACTTC
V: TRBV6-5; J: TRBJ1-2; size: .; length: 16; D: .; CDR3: CASSYVAFGGFRGYTF; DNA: TGTGCCAGCAGTTACGTGGCCTTTGGAGGGTTTCGAGGCTACACCTTC
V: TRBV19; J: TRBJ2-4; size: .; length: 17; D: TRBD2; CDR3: CASSPVTWGGAKNIQYF; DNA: TGTGCCAGTAGTCCGGTAACGTGGGGGGGAGCCAAAAACATTCAGTACTTC
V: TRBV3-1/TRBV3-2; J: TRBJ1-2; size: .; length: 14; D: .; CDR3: CASSPLQGTYGYTF; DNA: TGTGCCAGCAGCCCCCTACAGGGTACCTATGGCTACACCTTC
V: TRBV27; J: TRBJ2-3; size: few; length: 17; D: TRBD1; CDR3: CASSLAWTGGISDTQYF; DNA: TGTGCCAGCAGTTTAGCGTGGACAGGGGGGATATCCGATACGCAGTATTTT
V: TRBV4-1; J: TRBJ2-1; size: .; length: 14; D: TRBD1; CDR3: CASSHIQGANEQFF; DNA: TGCGCCAGCAGCCATATTCAGGGGGCGAATGAGCAGTTCTTC
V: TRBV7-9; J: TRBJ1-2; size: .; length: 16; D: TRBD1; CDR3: CASSLGTGTDLYGYTF; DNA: TGTGCCAGCAGCTTAGGGACAGGGACCGACTTGTATGGCTACACCTTC
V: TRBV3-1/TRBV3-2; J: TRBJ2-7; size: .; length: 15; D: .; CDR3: CASSLGWGRVYEQYF; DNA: TGTGCCAGCAGCCTAGGTTGGGGGCGCGTCTACGAGCAGTACTTC
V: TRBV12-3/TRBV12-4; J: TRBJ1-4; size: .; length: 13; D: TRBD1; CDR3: CASKQGTNEKLFF; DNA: TGTGCCAGTAAACAGGGGACTAATGAAAAACTGTTTTTT
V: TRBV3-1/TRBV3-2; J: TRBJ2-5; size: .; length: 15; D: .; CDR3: CASSLQGFAQETQYF; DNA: TGTGCCAGCAGCCTTCAGGGGTTTGCTCAAGAGACCCAGTACTTC
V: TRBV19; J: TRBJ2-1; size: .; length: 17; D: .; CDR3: CASSIGGGTGHYNEQFF; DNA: TGTGCCAGTAGTATAGGAGGCGGGACGGGGCACTACAATGAGCAGTTCTTC
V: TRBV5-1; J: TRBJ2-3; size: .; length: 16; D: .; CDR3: CASSLASAVGADTQYF; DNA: TGCGCCAGCAGCTTGGCCTCAGCGGTCGGGGCAGATACGCAGTATTTT
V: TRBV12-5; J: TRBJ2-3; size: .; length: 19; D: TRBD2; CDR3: CASGLPSRGGERGTDTQYF; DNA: TGTGCTAGTGGTTTGCCATCTCGTGGGGGGGAGAGAGGCACAGATACGCAGTATTTT
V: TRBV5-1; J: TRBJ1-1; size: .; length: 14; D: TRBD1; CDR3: CASLKDRGHTEAFF; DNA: TGCGCCAGCCTCAAGGACAGGGGGCACACTGAAGCTTTCTTT
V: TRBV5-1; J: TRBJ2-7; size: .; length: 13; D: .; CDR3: CASSLALIYEQYF; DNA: TGCGCCAGCAGCTTGGCCCTTATCTACGAGCAGTACTTC
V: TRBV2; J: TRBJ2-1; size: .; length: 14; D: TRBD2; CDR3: CASSESLAGGQQFF; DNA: TGTGCCAGCAGTGAATCCCTAGCGGGGGGTCAGCAGTTCTTC
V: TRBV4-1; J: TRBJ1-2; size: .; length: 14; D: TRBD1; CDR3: CASSQVAGGYGYTF; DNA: TGCGCCAGCAGCCAAGTGGCAGGGGGCTATGGCTACACCTTC
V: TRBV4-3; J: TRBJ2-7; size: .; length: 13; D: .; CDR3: CASSQDSSYEQYF; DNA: TGCGCCAGCAGCCAAGACAGTTCCTACGAGCAGTACTTC
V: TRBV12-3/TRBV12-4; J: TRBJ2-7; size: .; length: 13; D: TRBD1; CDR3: CASSLGTGGEQYF; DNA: TGTGCCAGCAGTTTAGGGACAGGGGGAGAGCAGTACTTC
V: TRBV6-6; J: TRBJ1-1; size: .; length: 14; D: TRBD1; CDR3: CASNGQGENTEAFF; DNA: TGTGCCAGCAACGGACAGGGGGAAAACACTGAAGCTTTCTTT